The 27 T cell receptor beta chains given below trace back to one sample, sequenced in a study of memory CD4+ T cells and cytomegalovirus serostatus. Clones were read by immunoSEQ multiplex PCR, and TCRdb kept only the in-frame ones, dropping some. The sample lists 70,000 to 90,000 clones, 75% to 85% occurring once. Single viable CD3+CD4+CD8-CD45RO+ cells were sorted as the memory CD4+ T cells. The sequenced sample consisted of memory CD4+ T cells from blood. These receptor sequences come from an adult in good health and CMV-seropositive.

The chain uses TRBV7-7 and TRBJ2-2; D gene ambiguous. CDR1 is SSHAT and CDR2 is FNYEAQ in the germline V gene (reference sequence). Trimming removed 6 bases at V and 4 bases at J, with 9 bases between. CDR3 length: 13 residues. The CDR3: CASRPTATGELFF. CDR3 sequence (DNA): TGTGCCAGCAGACCTACTGCCACCGGGGAGCTGTTTTTT.

This clone was seen a handful of times. The chain couples TRBV28 to TRBJ2-1, with a weak D call TRBD1 (6 bases). The germline V and J ends were trimmed by 5 bases and 9 bases, with 20 bases remaining between them. This CDR3 region has 15 residues. Germline V gene lookup returns CDR1 MDHEN and CDR2 SYDVKM. CDR3 protein: CASSRQVGNGGEQFF. The DNA for the CDR3 is TGTGCCAGCAGTAGACAGGTAGGGAATGGTGGTGAGCAGTTCTTC. Full variable domain (remainder filled in from reference TRBV28 and TRBJ2-1): DVKVTQSSRYLVKRTGEKVFLECVQDMDHENMFWYRQDPGLGLRLIYFSYDVKMKEKGDIPEGYSVSREKKERFSLILESASTNQTSMYLCASSRQVGNGGEQFFGPGTRLTVL.

This clone has at least ten counts. The rearrangement joins TRBV7-2 to TRBJ1-6; 7 nucleotides line up with TRBD1. V lost 1 base, J lost 9 bases, and 9 bases stayed unmatched. The germline gives CDR1 SGHTA, CDR2 FQGNSA. The CDR3 length is 16 residues. CDR3 DNA sequence: TGTGCCAGCAGCTTAGAGACAGGGAGTGGCGGTTCACCCCTCCACTTT. It yields the protein CASSLETGSGGSPLHF.

The genes are TRBV18 and TRBJ1-4; TRBD1 matches at 7 bases. There are 17 residues in the CDR3. Unmatched junction bases numbered 16, after V lost 5 bases and J lost 7 bases. Germline CDR1 and CDR2: KGHSH and LQKENI. The CDR3 loop is CASSAVSLDRFGEKLFF. DNA for the CDR3: TGTGCCAGCTCAGCAGTCAGCCTGGACAGGTTCGGTGAAAAACTGTTTTTT.

The chain combines TRBV5-4 with TRBJ2-5; TRBD2 is a possible D gene (5 bases). Germline V gene sequence: CDR1 SGHNT, CDR2 YYREEE (reference sequence). V shed 4 bases and J shed 0 bases, with 16 bases lying between them. The CDR3 loop spans 16 amino acids. CDR3: CASSPLRTAYQETQYF. CDR3 bases: TGTGCCAGCAGCCCCTTGAGGACTGCGTACCAAGAGACCCAGTACTTC.

The chain recombines TRBV19 with TRBJ1-3, with D possibly TRBD1 on 5 matching bases. V lost 2 bases, J lost 7 bases, and 9 bases lay in between. Germline CDR1 and CDR2: LNHDA and SQIVND (reference sequence). The CDR3 consists of 13 residues. The CDR3, as DNA: TGTGCCAGTAGTATACAGGGCTCCAACACCATATATTTT. This sequence encodes CASSIQGSNTIYF.

This clone was counted only a few times. CDR3 residues: CASSSGNTEAFF. CDR3 bases: TGCGCCAGCAGTTCCGGGAACACTGAAGCTTTCTTT. V is TRBV10-2 and J is TRBJ1-1; no definite D call. CDR3 length: 12 residues. V dropped 5 bases and J dropped 1 base, with 5 bases sitting between them. Germline-derived CDR1 and CDR2 are WSHSY and SAAADI.

The chain employs TRBV6-5 and TRBJ1-4; no definite D call. Trimming pared 4 bases from V and 4 bases from J, leaving 13 bases between. The CDR3 runs 15 residues. The germline V gene encodes CDR1 MNHEY and CDR2 SVGAGI. DNA of the CDR3: TGTGCCAGCAGTTCCGAAAAAGTGGGTAATGAAAAACTGTTTTTT. It encodes CASSSEKVGNEKLFF.

J is TRBJ2-3 and V is TRBV4-1; D is unresolved. The CDR3 loop spans 14 amino acids. Germline CDR1 MGHRA, CDR2 YSYEKL. Trimming removed 5 bases at V and 4 bases at J, with 13 bases between. CDR3 bases: TGCGCCAGCAGCAGGGTATGGGGATCAGATACGCAGTATTTT. Protein product: CASSRVWGSDTQYF.

This chain links TRBV4-3 with TRBJ1-4; tentatively, D is TRBD1 (5 bases). The CDR3 is 15 residues long. The germline V gene encodes CDR1 LGHNA and CDR2 YSLEER. V shed 0 bases and J shed 8 bases, with 13 bases lying between them. CDR3: CASSQDRGRGEKLFF. CDR3 sequence (DNA): TGCGCCAGCAGCCAAGACCGAGGACGGGGCGAAAAACTGTTTTTT.

The CDR3 region has the DNA TGTGCCAGCAGCTTTCTGGGGTTGAGGGAGCAGTACGTC. Translated, it gives CASSFLGLREQYV. The chain has TRBV5-8 and TRBJ2-7; D gene unclear. CDR1 is SGHTS, CDR2 YDEGEE, per germline. V gave up 2 bases and J gave up 7 bases, with 13 bases separating them. The CDR3 spans 13 residues.

Only a few counts were recorded for this clone. This chain links TRBV2 with TRBJ1-2; 9 bases map to TRBD1. The length of the CDR3 is 18 residues. The V gene end was trimmed by 3 bases and the J gene end by 1 base; junction bases not matched to a gene: 12. The germline CDR1 and CDR2 sequences are SNHLY and FYNNEI. CDR3 in DNA: TGTGCCAGCAGTGACTTTTCATACAGGGGGCGGGGTAACTATGGCTACACCTTC. It translates to CASSDFSYRGRGNYGYTF. Combining the CDR3 with reference TRBV2 and TRBJ1-2 gives the whole variable domain EPEVTQTPSHQVTQMGQEVILRCVPISNHLYFYWYRQILGQKVEFLVSFYNNEISEKSEIFDDQFSVERPDGSNFTLKIRSTKLEDSAMYFCASSDFSYRGRGNYGYTFGSGTRLTVV.

The V and J genes are TRBV10-3 and TRBJ2-2, with 13 nucleotides matching TRBD2. Germline loops: CDR1 ENHRY, CDR2 SYGVKD. The J segment lost 4 bases and the V segment lost 0 bases, leaving 2 bases of the junction unmatched. CDR3 length: 17 residues. CDR3: CAISESTSGRGTGELFF. The CDR3 DNA reads TGTGCCATCAGTGAGTCCACTAGCGGGAGGGGCACCGGGGAGCTGTTTTTT.

This sequence joins TRBV5-8 and TRBJ2-5; maybe TRBD1 (6 bases). CDR1 and CDR2 (germline): SGHTS, YDEGEE. The CDR3 consists of 15 residues. Deletions cut 4 bases from V and 3 bases from J, with 16 bases between. The CDR3 DNA is TGTGCCAGCAGCGACCGGGACAACTGGGAAGAGACCCAGTACTTC. It codes for CASSDRDNWEETQYF. Complete variable domain (other parts from reference TRBV5-8 and TRBJ2-5): EAGVTQSPTHLIKTRGQQATLRCSPISGHTSVYWYQQALGLGLQFLLWYDEGEERNRGNFPPRFSGRQFPNYSSELNVNALELEDSALYLCASSDRDNWEETQYFGPGTRLLVL.

This rearrangement joins TRBV6-5 to TRBJ2-1; D gene unclear. CDR1 and CDR2 (germline): MNHEY, SVGAGI. With 8 bases removed from V and 6 bases from J, the gap between germline ends came to 11 bases. This CDR3 region has 12 residues. CDR3 loop: CASSDRRNEQFF. The CDR3 DNA is TGTGCCAGCTCCGACCGGCGCAATGAGCAGTTCTTC.

The chain uses TRBV7-7 and TRBJ2-2; 11 bases line up with TRBD2. This CDR3 has 16 residues. Losses at the gene ends were 5 bases for V and 4 bases for J; bases not matched to a gene: 6. From germline, CDR1 is SSHAT and CDR2 FNYEAQ (reference sequence). The CDR3 DNA reads TGTGCCAGCAGCGGCAATAGCGGGAGGGGCACCGGGGAGCTGTTTTTT. Translated: CASSGNSGRGTGELFF.

The chain carries TRBV19 and TRBJ1-2; 7 bases line up with TRBD1. Germline V gene lookup returns CDR1 LNHDA and CDR2 SQIVND (reference sequence). V shed 3 bases and J 3 bases; nucleotides not matched to a gene: 7. The length of the CDR3 is 15 residues. CDR3 protein: CASSIWAGGYYGYTF. In DNA, the CDR3 is TGTGCCAGTAGTATTTGGGCAGGGGGGTACTATGGCTACACCTTC.

This clone was observed at least ten times. The V call is TRBV6-6, the J call TRBJ1-4; D ambiguous. V dropped 6 bases and J dropped 7 bases, with 15 bases sitting between them. This CDR3 is built from 14 residues. CDR1 and CDR2 from the germline V gene are MNHNY and SVGAGI (reference sequence). The CDR3 sequence is CASSRTRPPEKLFF. Here the CDR3 DNA reads TGTGCCAGCAGCCGGACCCGTCCGCCTGAAAAACTGTTTTTT.

The sample holds a few counts of this clone. The chain links TRBV4-3 to TRBJ1-5; D not resolved. The CDR3 consists of 13 residues. Deletions cut 1 base from V and 5 bases from J, with 6 bases between. Germline CDR1 and CDR2: LGHNA and YSLEER. This chain's CDR3 is CASSQAGDQPQHF. CDR3 nucleotide sequence: TGCGCCAGCAGCCAAGCCGGGGATCAGCCCCAGCATTTT.

The CDR3 coding sequence is TGCGCCAGCAGCTTGGGCAGTCCCACTGAAGCTTTCTTT. It specifies CASSLGSPTEAFF. The rearrangement uses TRBV5-1 and TRBJ1-1; no reliable D call. The CDR3 is 13 amino acids. Germline loops: CDR1 SGHRS, CDR2 YFSETQ. V was cut by 0 bases and J by 4 bases, with 7 bases left in between.

The J gene is TRBJ1-1, the V gene TRBV23-1; no firm D call. TRBV23-1 is labeled an ORF, and its function is uncertain. Trimming pared 2 bases from V and 6 bases from J, leaving 10 bases between. The CDR3 extends over 13 amino acids. CDR3 DNA: TGCGCCAGCAGTCAAAGGGAGGCCCCTGAAGCTTTCTTT. This translates into CASSQREAPEAFF.

This chain links TRBV6-6 with TRBJ1-1; tentatively, D is TRBD1 (5 bases). V lost 6 bases, J lost 7 bases, and 24 bases lay in between. Germline V gene sequence: CDR1 MNHNY, CDR2 SVGAGI (reference sequence). The CDR3 consists of 16 residues. The CDR3 sequence: CASRDSDPTLGIEAFF. The CDR3, as DNA: TGTGCCAGCAGAGACAGTGACCCAACCCTAGGGATTGAAGCTTTCTTT.

CDR3: CASSQQMGAPQPQHF. In nucleotides, the CDR3 is TGTGCCAGCAGCCAACAAATGGGGGCTCCTCAGCCCCAGCATTTT. The rearrangement uses TRBV6-6 and TRBJ1-5, with TRBD1 as a possible D gene (6 bases). The germline V gene encodes CDR1 MNHNY and CDR2 SVGAGI (reference sequence). Trimming cost V 6 bases and J 6 bases, with 18 bases left between them. The CDR3 contains 15 residues.

This clone was seen once. The rearrangement uses TRBV6-5 and TRBJ2-7; tentative D call: TRBD2 (5 bases). The CDR3 contains 14 residues. The germline V gene encodes CDR1 MNHEY and CDR2 SVGAGI. Trimming left V 11 bases short and J 0 bases short, with 17 bases between. In DNA form, the CDR3 reads TGTGCCCCACCGGGCCAGCGGAACTCCTACGAGCAGTACGTC. This sequence encodes CAPPGQRNSYEQYV.

V and J are TRBV9 and TRBJ1-2; TRBD1 matches 7 bases. CDR1 is SGDLS and CDR2 is YYNGEE in the germline V gene. This CDR3 region has 14 residues. V was clipped by 4 bases and J by 2 bases; unmatched bases: 5. Here the CDR3 DNA reads TGTGCCAGCAGCATGCGGGACAGCAACTATGGCTACACCTTC. Translated: CASSMRDSNYGYTF.

The V and J genes are TRBV5-6 and TRBJ2-2; D is undetermined. In germline, CDR1 is SGHDT, CDR2 YYEEEE. This CDR3 is 15 amino acids long. Deletions cut 0 bases from V and 2 bases from J, with 8 bases between. The CDR3 sequence: CASSLVSSNTGELFF. For the CDR3, the DNA is TGTGCCAGCAGCTTGGTCTCAAGTAACACCGGGGAGCTGTTTTTT.

The chain joins TRBV7-9 to TRBJ1-2; D unresolved. The germline V gene has CDR1 SEHNR and CDR2 FQNEAQ (reference sequence). The CDR3 extends over 16 amino acids. Trimming removed 1 base at V and 4 bases at J, with 16 bases between. The CDR3 sequence is CASSLDGDLSSYGYTF. The CDR3 bases are TGTGCCAGCAGCTTAGATGGTGATCTCTCCTCCTATGGCTACACCTTC.